This is a list of T cell receptor beta chains from one sample in a study of blood T cell repertoires in COVID-19. Using immunoSEQ multiplex PCR, the repertoire was profiled, and TCRdb retains in-frame clones only, with some absent. The sample shows about 390,000 clones, more than 75% of them seen only once. The sequenced sample consisted of PBMCs or T cells enriched from blood (not recorded which). Receptors were obtained from a woman in her forties or fifties who had recovered from COVID-19. The CDR3 runs from the conserved cysteine through the conserved F or W. D genes are given only for firm matches. The size field is filled for only some rows; it gives once, few, many or a size class.

.	TRBV27	TRBJ1-1	TRBD1	TGTGCCAGCAGTCCCGGGACAGCGAACACTGAAGCTTTCTTT	CASSPGTANTEAFF
.	TRBV6-5	TRBJ1-2	TRBD1	TGTGCCAGCAGTTCGACAGGGGTAAATACGAGGGGCTACACCTTC	CASSSTGVNTRGYTF
once	TRBV12-3/TRBV12-4	TRBJ1-1	.	TGTGCCAGCAGCCACGGGAACACTGAAGCTTTCTTT	CASSHGNTEAFF
.	TRBV6-2/TRBV6-3	TRBJ1-6	.	TGTGCCAGCAGTTACGCAGCGAGCTCCTATAATTCACCCCTCCACTTT	CASSYAASSYNSPLHF
.	TRBV9	TRBJ1-3	.	TGTGCCAGCAGCGTAAAGGCGGGGAGCTCTGGAAACACCATATATTTT	CASSVKAGSSGNTIYF
.	TRBV30	TRBJ1-2	.	TGTGCCTGGAGCTTAGCTCCGCTTGGCTACACCTTC	CAWSLAPLGYTF
.	TRBV5-1	TRBJ1-1	.	TGCGCCAGCAGGGGGGGGGCTGTGAACACTGAAGCTTTCTTT	CASRGGAVNTEAFF
.	TRBV28	TRBJ1-1	.	TGTGCCAGCAGGCAAAGGAGGGGAGCAGCTTTCTTT	CASRQRRGAAFF
few	TRBV19	TRBJ2-2	.	TGTGCCACCCGGGACACCGGGGAGCTGTTTTTT	CATRDTGELFF
.	TRBV5-6	TRBJ2-3	.	TGTGCCAGCAGCTCTCGGACACACGCAGATACGCAGTATTTT	CASSSRTHADTQYF
few	TRBV4-1	TRBJ1-2	.	TGCGCCAGCAGCCAAGTTTTAGGACAGAACTATGGCTACACCTTC	CASSQVLGQNYGYTF
.	TRBV6-5	TRBJ1-4	.	TGTGCCAGCACCTCCGGGACACATTATGAAAAACTGTTTTTT	CASTSGTHYEKLFF
.	TRBV3-1/TRBV3-2	TRBJ1-2	.	TGTGCCAGCAGCGGAACCGGGGTGGGAAACTATGGCTACACCTTC	CASSGTGVGNYGYTF
.	TRBV2	TRBJ1-1	.	TGTGCCAGCAGCGGGATCCCGGACAGCGTGAACACTGAAGCTTTCTTT	CASSGIPDSVNTEAFF
.	TRBV30	TRBJ1-6	.	TGTGCCTGGAGTTTTCCTAGCTCCTATAATTCACCCCTCCACTTT	CAWSFPSSYNSPLHF
.	TRBV24-1	TRBJ1-6	TRBD1	TGTGCCACCAGTGATGGGACAGGGGTCAATTCACCCCTCCACTTT	CATSDGTGVNSPLHF
.	TRBV2	TRBJ2-1	TRBD2	TGTGCCAGCCTCGGACTAGCGGGGGGGCTTCACAATGAGCAGTTCTTC	CASLGLAGGLHNEQFF
.	TRBV5-5	TRBJ1-4	TRBD1	TGTGCCAGCAGCTTAGACAGGGTTGGAAAACTGTTTTTT	CASSLDRVGKLFF
.	TRBV7-9	TRBJ1-4	.	TGTGCCAGCAGCTTGAGGGGGACTAATGAAAAACTGTTTTTT	CASSLRGTNEKLFF
.	TRBV7-9	TRBJ1-2	.	TGTGCCAGCAGCTTAGTTGAGGGTTTGGATGGCTACACCTTC	CASSLVEGLDGYTF
.	TRBV5-1	TRBJ1-1	TRBD1	TGCGCCAGCAGCTTGGAGGGACAGGGGGCTGCTGAAGCTTTCTTT	CASSLEGQGAAEAFF
.	TRBV5-1	TRBJ1-1	.	TGCGCCAGCAGCTCTAAACAGGGCAGTCTGAACACTGAAGCTTTCTTT	CASSSKQGSLNTEAFF
.	TRBV4-1	TRBJ1-2	.	TGCGCCAGCAGCGAAAGCCAGCAGGGTTCCTATGGCTACACCTTC	CASSESQQGSYGYTF
.	TRBV19	TRBJ1-3	.	TGTGCCAGTAGGAACAGCCCCTCTGGAAACACCATATATTTT	CASRNSPSGNTIYF
.	TRBV7-3	TRBJ2-3	TRBD2	TGTGCCAGCAGCTTACTAGCGGGGGGTAGCACAGATACGCAGTATTTT	CASSLLAGGSTDTQYF
.	TRBV7-3	TRBJ1-6	.	TGTGCCAGCAGCCATCAACGGGATTCACCCCTCCACTTT	CASSHQRDSPLHF
.	TRBV7-9	TRBJ2-3	.	TGTGCCAGCTCCTCCGGGGGTGGACGTGGGCGCGGGGATACGCAGTATTTT	CASSSGGGRGRGDTQYF
.	TRBV15	TRBJ1-1	.	TGTGCCACCAGCAGAGATGTGGGTAGCGAGGAATTT	CATSRDVGSEEF
.	TRBV28	TRBJ1-5	.	TGTGCCAGCAGGTTGACAGAAAATCAGCCCCAGCATTTT	CASRLTENQPQHF
.	TRBV11-2	TRBJ1-4	.	TGTGCCAGCAGCTTAGGTCACTCAAATGAAAAACTGTTTTTT	CASSLGHSNEKLFF
.	TRBV19	TRBJ1-6	TRBD1	TGTGCCAGTAGGCAGGGGGCCATTTCCTATAATTCACCCCTCCACTTT	CASRQGAISYNSPLHF
.	TRBV28	TRBJ2-7	.	TGTGCCAGCAGTTTATATAGAAGGAGCGAGCAGTACTTC	CASSLYRRSEQYF
once	TRBV5-6	TRBJ2-1	.	TGTGCCAGCAGCTTACCGCAGTCCTACAATGAGCAGTTCTTC	CASSLPQSYNEQFF
.	TRBV28	TRBJ1-5	TRBD1	TGTGCCAGCCTCGACAGGGACGGGACCAATCAGCCCCAGCATTTT	CASLDRDGTNQPQHF
.	TRBV6-5	TRBJ2-5	TRBD1	TGTGCCACTGGACAGGGAGCGATAGGGGAGACCCAGTACTTC	CATGQGAIGETQYF
once	TRBV9	TRBJ2-7	TRBD1	TGTGCCAGCAGCGTAGAGGGACAGGGGTTAGGCGAGCAGTACTTC	CASSVEGQGLGEQYF
.	TRBV7-9	TRBJ1-2	.	TGTGCCAGCAGCCACAGCGGCAGGGGATATGGCTACACCTTC	CASSHSGRGYGYTF
.	TRBV6-2/TRBV6-3	TRBJ2-7	.	TGTGCCAGCAGTTACTCGACTAGGAGTTCAGACCCCTACGAGCAGTACTTC	CASSYSTRSSDPYEQYF
once	TRBV5-5	TRBJ2-7	TRBD2	TGTGCCAGCCTCTTTGCGGGGGGATTGACCTACGAGCAGTACTTC	CASLFAGGLTYEQYF
.	TRBV4-1	TRBJ1-5	.	TGCGCCAGCAGCCAAGGACAGCTTAGCAATCAGCCCCAGCATTTT	CASSQGQLSNQPQHF
.	TRBV7-9	TRBJ1-1	.	TGTGCCAGCAGCTACTCACAGGGCCTTGAAGCTTTCTTT	CASSYSQGLEAFF
.	TRBV4-1	TRBJ1-5	TRBD1	TGCGCCAGCAGCCCTGGGGACAGCAGCAATCAGCCCCAGCATTTT	CASSPGDSSNQPQHF
once	TRBV7-2	TRBJ2-6	.	TGTGCCAGCAGCTCCCAGATCTCTGGGGCCAACGTCCTGACTTTC	CASSSQISGANVLTF
.	TRBV19	TRBJ1-5	TRBD1	TGTGCCTCAAATAACGACAGGGTCCTTAGCAATCAGCCCCAGCATTTT	CASNNDRVLSNQPQHF
once	TRBV4-1	TRBJ2-2	TRBD1	TGCGCCAGCAGCCGTGGGACAGCTAACACCGGGGAGCTGTTTTTT	CASSRGTANTGELFF
.	TRBV6-2/TRBV6-3	TRBJ2-5	.	TGTGCCAGCAGTTACTTAGGCTCGTGGGCTCCTCAAGAGACCCAGTACTTC	CASSYLGSWAPQETQYF
.	TRBV4-2	TRBJ1-2	.	TGTGCCAGCAGCCAAGATGGCCGGGGGACGGATGGCTACACCTTC	CASSQDGRGTDGYTF
.	TRBV4-3	TRBJ2-2	TRBD2	TGCGCCAGCAGCCAAGAGAGCGGGAGGAACACCGGGGAGCTGTTTTTT	CASSQESGRNTGELFF
.	TRBV9	TRBJ1-1	TRBD1	TGTGCCAGCAGCGTTCTACAGGGGGGGAACACTGAAGCTTTCTTT	CASSVLQGGNTEAFF
few	TRBV7-8	TRBJ1-4	TRBD1	TGTGCCAGCAGCTCAGGACAGGGGGCCCGGTTGGGGCTGTTTTTT	CASSSGQGARLGLFF
.	TRBV5-6	TRBJ1-4	.	TGTGCCAGCAGCCCCCCGGAAAGGGGTGAAAAACTGTTTTTT	CASSPPERGEKLFF
.	TRBV27	TRBJ2-3	TRBD2	TGTGCCAGCAGTTTCGGACTAGCGGGGGGGCCCAGTATGGCAGATACGCAGTATTTT	CASSFGLAGGPSMADTQYF
.	TRBV5-1	TRBJ2-1	TRBD2	TGCGCCAGCAGCTCTAGCGGGGGGCTCAATGAGCAGTTCTTC	CASSSSGGLNEQFF